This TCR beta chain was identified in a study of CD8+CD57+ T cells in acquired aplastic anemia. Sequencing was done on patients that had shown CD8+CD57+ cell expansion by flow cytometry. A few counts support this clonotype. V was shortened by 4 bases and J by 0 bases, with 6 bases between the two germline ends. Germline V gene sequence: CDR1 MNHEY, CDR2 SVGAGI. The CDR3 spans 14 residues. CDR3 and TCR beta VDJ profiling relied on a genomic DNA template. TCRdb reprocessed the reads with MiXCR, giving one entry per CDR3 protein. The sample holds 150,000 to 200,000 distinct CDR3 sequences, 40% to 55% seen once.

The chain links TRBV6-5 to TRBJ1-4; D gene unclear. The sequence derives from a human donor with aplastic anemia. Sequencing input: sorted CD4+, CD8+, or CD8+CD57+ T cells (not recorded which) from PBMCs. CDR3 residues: CASSLSPTNEKLFF. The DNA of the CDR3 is TGTGCCAGCAGTTTGTCGCCAACTAATGAAAAACTGTTTTTT.